What follows are 8 T cell receptor beta chains derived from one specimen sequenced in a study of T-cell memory formation after mild COVID-19. A single record per CDR3 protein comes from TCRdb applying MiXCR to the 5' RACE reads. The repertoire holds 180,000 or so distinct CDR3 sequences, with roughly 16% as singletons. Sample: PBMCs or a T cell subset sorted from them (not recorded which). Receptors were obtained from an adult woman who had mild COVID-19 (a few samples of this study predate the infection). Cell type and time point are not known.

This chain links TRBV7-8 with TRBJ2-7; D uncertain. The ends were cut back, 4 bases at V and 2 bases at J, with 15 bases in the middle. This CDR3 comprises 15 residues. CDR1 and CDR2 from the germline V gene are SGHVS and FQNEAQ. The CDR3 is CASSSGSRRAYEQYF. The CDR3 DNA reads as TGTGCCAGCAGCTCCGGGTCTCGGCGCGCCTACGAGCAGTACTTC. Full variable domain (rest looked up from reference TRBV7-8 and TRBJ2-7): GAGVSQSPRYKVAKRGQDVALRCDPISGHVSLFWYQQALGQGPEFLTYFQNEAQLDKSGLPSDRFFAERPEGSVSTLKIQRTQQEDSAVYLCASSSGSRRAYEQYFGPGTRLTVT.

The chain carries TRBV6-6 and TRBJ2-6; TRBD1 matches 7 bases. CDR3 length equals 15 residues. The germline V gene encodes CDR1 MNHNY and CDR2 SVGAGI (reference sequence). Unmatched junction bases numbered 6, after V lost 6 bases and J lost 4 bases. The CDR3 nucleotides read TGTGCCAGCAGCACAGGGGACGTGGGGGCCAACGTCCTGACTTTC. Encoded protein: CASSTGDVGANVLTF.

This sequence joins TRBV12-3 or TRBV12-4 and TRBJ2-7; 9 bases match TRBD1. The CDR3 runs 15 residues. V lost 5 bases and J lost 5; bases outside the gene matches: 10. The CDR3 nucleotides are TGTGCCAGCAGTCCGACAGGGGGTCCTCCTAACGAGCAGTACTTC. This translates into CASSPTGGPPNEQYF.

There are a few counts of this clonotype. The genes are TRBV6-1 and TRBJ1-2; weak D call: TRBD1 (5 bases). This CDR3 contains 15 residues. Germline CDR1 reads MNHNS; CDR2 reads SASEGT. V was clipped by 3 bases and J by 0 bases, with 11 bases between them. The CDR3 loop is CASSDWTSANYGYTF. CDR3 coding DNA: TGTGCCAGCAGTGACTGGACATCCGCTAACTATGGCTACACCTTC.

The chain uses TRBV4-3 and TRBJ1-5; no firm D call. Germline-derived CDR1 and CDR2 are LGHNA and YSLEER. This CDR3 has 15 residues. The germline V and J ends were trimmed by 0 bases and 4 bases, with 10 bases remaining between them. In DNA, the CDR3 is TGCGCCAGCAGCCAAGAAGGTTCGGGAAATCAGCCCCAGCATTTT. It codes for CASSQEGSGNQPQHF.

The chain has TRBV27 and TRBJ1-2; 8 bases agree with TRBD1. Germline loops: CDR1 MNHEY, CDR2 SMNVEV (reference sequence). This CDR3 is 15 amino acids long. The J segment lost 7 bases and the V segment lost 5 bases, leaving 12 bases of the junction unmatched. The CDR3 loop reads CASSPRQGILGGYTF. For the CDR3, the DNA is TGTGCCAGCAGTCCAAGACAGGGGATATTAGGTGGCTACACCTTC.

There are many counts of this clonotype. V and J are TRBV5-1 and TRBJ1-2; the D gene is possibly TRBD1 (6 bases). V lost 4 bases and J lost 3, with 16 bases in between. Germline-derived CDR1 and CDR2 are SGHRS and YFSETQ. The CDR3 covers 15 residues. CDR3 DNA: TGCGCCAGCAGCCCCAGATCGGGGGGCTACTATGGCTACACCTTC. Translating it yields CASSPRSGGYYGYTF. The entire variable domain, with the rest obtained from reference TRBV5-1 and TRBJ1-2, is as follows: KAGVTQTPRYLIKTRGQQVTLSCSPISGHRSVSWYQQTPGQGLQFLFEYFSETQRNKGNFPGRFSGRQFSNSRSEMNVSTLELGDSALYLCASSPRSGGYYGYTFGSGTRLTVV.

The chain carries TRBV3-1 and TRBJ1-5; D gene uncertain. The germline CDR1 and CDR2 sequences are LGHDT and YNNKEL (reference sequence). This CDR3 contains 14 residues. The V end lost 1 base, the J end lost 4 bases, and 8 bases lay between the germline ends. CDR3 DNA sequence: TGTGCCAGCAGCCAAGCGTCGGCGAATCAGCCCCAGCATTTT. Translating gives CASSQASANQPQHF.